What follows describes a single T cell receptor beta chain. Its antigen is not identified. These data come from a study of cytomegalovirus exposure and HLA in healthy donors. Study information: HLA-typed donors were the source of about 85 million unique TCRs, which an early data release held. Study results and caveats: Associated with cytomegalovirus, according to the listing, were 150 to 200 TCR beta chains. The likely origin of a cluster of highly shared sequence variants was a sequencing artifact. In a later analysis, a genetic analysis reported fewer productive-TCR N-insertions in an Asian-associated ancestry cluster than the cohort average.

The study ran its PCR with 60 Vbeta and 13 Jbeta primers. Data came from immunoSEQ multiplex PCR; TCRdb stores just in-frame clones and leaves some out. The sample has roughly 100,000 clones, about a tenth seen once. The clonotype comes from a man aged 40-50 years in good health and CMV-seropositive. Source material: PBMCs.

The CDR3 protein is CASSRSDRESNQPQHF. The CDR3 region has the DNA TGTGCCAGCAGTAGATCGGACAGGGAGAGCAATCAGCCCCAGCATTTT. The chain employs TRBV25-1 and TRBJ1-5; TRBD1 agrees at 8 bases. Losses at the gene ends were 5 bases for V and 1 base for J; bases not matched to a gene: 7. CDR1 is MGHDK and CDR2 is SYGVNS in the germline V gene. This CDR3 region has 16 residues.